This TCR beta chain was recorded in a study of control samples from healthy donors and cancer patients. Measured with immunoSEQ multiplex PCR; TCRdb has only the in-frame clones, and not every one. The sample has 150,000 to 200,000 clones; more than 90% are singletons. The specimen sequenced was blood. The TCR comes from a man under 40 in good health.

The CDR3 DNA is TGCAGCGTCGCGGAGACAGGGGGCCGGTTCGAGCAGTACTTC. Residues: CSVAETGGRFEQYF. The V and J genes are TRBV29-1 and TRBJ2-7; 10 positions match TRBD1. The CDR3 is made up of 14 amino acids. V lost 6 bases, J lost 6 bases, and 11 bases stayed unmatched. Germline CDR1 is SQVTM and CDR2 is ANQGSEA.